The 10 T cell receptor beta chains given below trace back to one sample, sequenced in a study of human T cells and chemical hapten exposure. MiXCR was run by TCRdb on the RACE reads, yielding one entry per CDR3 protein. The sample has around 190,000 distinct CDR3 sequences, around 24% seen once. The time point was: patch test 1, 2 weeks after DPC sensitization. The treatment is: therapeutic diphenylcyclopropenone sensitization with weekly scalp DPC. Sample: whole blood, taken in connection with sensitization to the hapten diphenylcyclopropenone (DPC). These receptors originate from a woman aged 45-65 years with alopecia areata. Some clones in this sample may be carry-over from other donors' samples.

The V gene is TRBV28, the J gene TRBJ1-2, with D possibly TRBD1 on 5 matching bases. The CDR3 length is 14 residues. Germline-derived CDR1 and CDR2 are MDHEN and SYDVKM. Between the trimmed V and J ends, which lost 6 bases and 9 bases, there was a span of 20 bases. The CDR3 bases are TGTGCCAGCAGCCCCCCGGGGTCCCGGGACCGCTACACCTTC. Translation gives CASSPPGSRDRYTF.

This clonotype was detected ten times or more. The V and J genes are TRBV10-3 and TRBJ2-2; 10 bases are a match to TRBD1. CDR3 length: 13 amino acids. V gave up 9 bases and J gave up 7 bases; unmatched junction bases: 5. Germline assignment: CDR1 ENHRY and CDR2 SYGVKD. The CDR3 protein is CAMTGGAVGELFF. The CDR3 DNA follows: TGTGCCATGACAGGGGGCGCGGTCGGGGAGCTGTTTTTT.

This clonotype appeared a few times. The chain joins TRBV20-1 to TRBJ2-3, with TRBD2 matching 8 bases. Germline CDR1 is DFQATT and CDR2 is SNEGSKA (reference sequence). V dropped 8 bases and J dropped 1; count of bases not matched to a gene: 5. This CDR3 comprises 13 residues. The chain's CDR3 is CSPQTSGTDTQYF. DNA of the CDR3: TGCAGTCCTCAGACTAGCGGCACAGATACGCAGTATTTT.

The rearrangement uses TRBV29-1 and TRBJ2-5; D tentatively reads TRBD1 or TRBD2 (5 bases each). The germline gives CDR1 SQVTM, CDR2 ANQGSEA. This CDR3 contains 12 residues. Trimming left V 4 bases short and J 4 bases short, with 10 bases between. This CDR3 reads CSVVRGVETQYF. CDR3 in DNA: TGCAGCGTTGTCAGAGGGGTAGAGACCCAGTACTTC.

In its sample, this clonotype was seen a few times. The chain employs TRBV10-2 and TRBJ1-6, with D possibly TRBD1 on 5 matching bases. In germline, CDR1 is WSHSY, CDR2 SAAADI. V was trimmed by 6 bases and J by 7 bases, leaving 10 bases between them. This CDR3 has 13 amino acids. CDR3 residues: CASRDTLNSPLHF. DNA for the CDR3: TGCGCCAGCAGGGACACACTCAATTCACCCCTCCACTTT.

In its sample, this clonotype was seen a few times. V and J are TRBV20-1 and TRBJ2-5; D call uncertain. The V and J ends lost 4 bases and 1 base respectively, with 16 bases between them. CDR3 size: 15 residues. The germline V gene encodes CDR1 DFQATT and CDR2 SNEGSKA (reference sequence). CDR3 sequence: CSATLSRLPQETQYF. The CDR3 DNA follows: TGCAGTGCTACTCTTAGCAGACTCCCCCAAGAGACCCAGTACTTC.

This clonotype was detected a few times. The chain joins TRBV20-1 to TRBJ2-1; TRBD2 aligns across 11 bases. The germline gives CDR1 DFQATT, CDR2 SNEGSKA (reference sequence). CDR3 length: 16 residues. J gave up 4 bases and V 0 bases, and 5 bases lay outside the gene matches. The CDR3 coding sequence is TGCAGTGCTAGAGATCTAGCGGGAGGCCTATACAATGAGCAGTTCTTC. This codes for CSARDLAGGLYNEQFF.

Only a few counts were recorded for this clonotype. V gene TRBV7-2 combines with J gene TRBJ1-6; weak D call: TRBD1 (5 bases). This CDR3 comprises 14 residues. The germline V gene has CDR1 SGHTA and CDR2 FQGNSA. Trimming cost V 1 base and J 5 bases, with 6 bases left between them. The CDR3 is CASSLDRNNSPLHF. Here the CDR3 DNA reads TGTGCCAGCAGCTTAGACAGGAATAATTCACCCCTCCACTTT.

V and J are TRBV7-2 and TRBJ2-1; possibly TRBD1 or TRBD2 for D (5 bases each). Deletions cut 4 bases from V and 5 bases from J, with 21 bases between. This CDR3 comprises 17 residues. Germline CDR1 and CDR2: SGHTA and FQGNSA. This CDR3 is CASSSSLPGRDHNEQFF. In DNA, the CDR3 is TGTGCCAGCAGCTCGAGTCTTCCGGGCCGGGACCACAATGAGCAGTTCTTC.

The CDR3 DNA sequence: TGCAGTGCTAGAGACTCCAGGGGGCTCAACGAGCAGTACTTC. Its translation: CSARDSRGLNEQYF. The chain has TRBV20-1 and TRBJ2-7; 8 positions agree with TRBD1. Germline V gives CDR1 DFQATT, CDR2 SNEGSKA (reference sequence). After removal of 0 bases from V and 5 bases from J, the junction contained 6 bases not matched to a gene. CDR3 length equals 14 residues.